These 23 T cell receptor beta chains came from one sample sequenced in a study of blood T cell repertoires in COVID-19. The data were produced by immunoSEQ multiplex PCR, yet TCRdb's version contains in-frame clones alone and is incomplete. In the table there are about 220,000 clones, 80% to 90% of which are singletons. The material sequenced was PBMCs or T cells enriched from blood (not recorded which). These receptors were taken from a woman between 18 and 30 years old in a cohort exposed to, infected with or recovered from COVID-19 (not recorded which).

The chain is built from TRBV19 and TRBJ1-5; TRBD1 aligns across 9 bases. This CDR3 is built from 15 residues. CDR1 and CDR2 from the germline V gene are LNHDA and SQIVND (reference sequence). The V and J ends lost 6 bases and 3 bases, in that order; junction bases with no gene match: 6. The CDR3 nucleotides read TGTGCCAGTAGGAAGACAGGGGGTTTCAATCAGCCCCAGCATTTT. It specifies CASRKTGGFNQPQHF.

The chain is built from TRBV9 and TRBJ2-6; TRBD1 might be the D (6 bases). The V and J ends lost 4 bases and 1 base respectively, with 15 bases between them. CDR1 is SGDLS, CDR2 YYNGEE, per germline. The CDR3 extends over 17 amino acids. CDR3 protein: CASSSNPQGSGANVLTF. Here the CDR3 DNA reads TGTGCCAGCAGCTCGAACCCACAGGGATCTGGGGCCAACGTCCTGACTTTC. Combining the CDR3 with reference TRBV9 and TRBJ2-6 gives the whole variable domain DSGVTQTPKHLITATGQRVTLRCSPRSGDLSVYWYQQSLDQGLQFLIQYYNGEERAKGNILERFSAQQFPDLHSELNLSSLELGDSALYFCASSSNPQGSGANVLTFGAGSRLTVL.

The genes are TRBV5-5 and TRBJ1-6; a weak D match, TRBD1 (6 bases). Germline V gene data show CDR1 as SGHKS and CDR2 as YYEKEE (reference sequence). CDR3 length equals 16 residues. V was shortened by 2 bases and J by 2 bases, with 11 bases between the two germline ends. The CDR3 DNA is TGTGCCAGCAGCTTAAGGGGGTATACCTATAATTCACCCCTCCACTTT. It specifies CASSLRGYTYNSPLHF.

V usage is TRBV5-1 and J usage is TRBJ2-1; 11 nucleotides line up with TRBD2. Germline V gives CDR1 SGHRS, CDR2 YFSETQ. This CDR3 comprises 14 residues. V lost 0 bases and J lost 15; bases outside the gene matches: 8. For the CDR3, the DNA is TGCGCCAGCAGCTTGGACACTAGCGGGAGAACCCTGTTCTTC. Translated, it gives CASSLDTSGRTLFF.

This chain connects TRBV18 to TRBJ1-2, with 10 bases lining up with TRBD1. From germline, CDR1 is KGHSH and CDR2 LQKENI. The CDR3 has 16 residues. V lost 1 base to trimming and J lost 5 bases; unmatched junction nucleotides: 7. The CDR3, as DNA: TGTGCCAGCTCACCACTTCGGGACAGGGGTTTATATGGCTACACCTTC. Amino acids: CASSPLRDRGLYGYTF.

The gene calls are TRBV4-1 and TRBJ1-5, with TRBD1 matching over 7 bases. This CDR3 is built from 15 residues. The V segment lost 0 bases and the J segment 7 bases; nucleotides outside the gene matches: 6. The V gene's germline CDR1 is MGHRA and CDR2 YSYEKL. The CDR3 DNA reads as TGCGCCAGCAGCCAAGAAGTTACAGGGGAGCAGCCCCAGCATTTT. Amino acids: CASSQEVTGEQPQHF.

This chain joins TRBV11-1 and TRBJ1-4; D might be TRBD1 (5 bases). Trimming shortened V by 3 bases and J by 7 bases, and 12 bases separated the two germline ends. CDR3 length: 14 amino acids. Germline V gives CDR1 SGHAT, CDR2 FQDESV (reference sequence). This chain's CDR3 is CASSFGALGEKLFF. The CDR3 DNA reads TGTGCCAGCAGCTTTGGGGCCCTCGGTGAAAAACTGTTTTTT.

The rearrangement joins TRBV4-2 to TRBJ1-4; the D is unclear. Looked up from germline, CDR1 is LGHNA and CDR2 is YNFKEQ. Trimming removed 5 bases from V and 5 bases from J, with 9 bases in between. There are 13 residues in the CDR3. As DNA, the CDR3 is TGTGCCAGCAGCAACGGACTCAATGAAAAACTGTTTTTT. Protein: CASSNGLNEKLFF.

This chain uses TRBV5-1 with TRBJ1-3; D is possibly TRBD1 (6 bases). Trimming shortened V by 3 bases and J by 0 bases, and 7 bases separated the two germline ends. This CDR3 is built from 14 residues. Germline-derived CDR1 and CDR2 are SGHRS and YFSETQ. The CDR3 nucleotides read TGCGCCAGCAGCTCGGACAGCTCTGGAAACACCATATATTTT. Its protein is CASSSDSSGNTIYF.

The chain couples TRBV27 to TRBJ2-7; possibly TRBD2 for D (5 bases). The V gene's germline CDR1 is MNHEY and CDR2 SMNVEV (reference sequence). V lost 5 bases and J lost 6, with 11 bases in between. This CDR3 is built from 12 residues. The CDR3 DNA reads as TGTGCCAGCAGTCCTCCGGCGGGCGAGCAGTACTTC. It specifies CASSPPAGEQYF.

The chain has TRBV12-3 or TRBV12-4 and TRBJ2-1; a possible D gene is TRBD2 (6 bases). This CDR3 comprises 12 residues. V dropped 3 bases and J dropped 7 bases, with 7 bases sitting between them. The CDR3 reads CASSFGGNEQFF. The DNA for the CDR3 is TGTGCCAGCAGTTTTGGGGGGAATGAGCAGTTCTTC.

The chain has TRBV28 and TRBJ2-1, with D possibly TRBD1 on 5 matching bases. The CDR3 extends over 14 amino acids. The V end was cut by 7 bases, the J end by 5 bases, with 15 bases between. The germline V gene has CDR1 MDHEN and CDR2 SYDVKM. CDR3 sequence (DNA): TGTGCCAGCAATAGGCAGGGTGTTGACAATGAGCAGTTCTTC. This sequence encodes CASNRQGVDNEQFF.

The chain couples TRBV4-2 to TRBJ2-1, with TRBD2 matching 12 bases. Germline V gives CDR1 LGHNA, CDR2 YNFKEQ. There are 19 residues in the CDR3. J gave up 1 base and V 1 base, and 8 bases lay outside the gene matches. CDR3 amino acids: CASSQVSLAGGQSYNEQFF. The CDR3 DNA reads TGTGCCAGCAGCCAAGTGAGCCTAGCGGGGGGGCAATCCTACAATGAGCAGTTCTTC.

The V call is TRBV29-1, the J call TRBJ2-7, with D maybe TRBD1 (6 bases). The CDR3 loop spans 12 amino acids. The germline CDR1 and CDR2 sequences are SQVTM and ANQGSEA. V was pared by 6 bases and J by 1 base, with 10 bases between. The CDR3: CSVEDSSYEQYF. The CDR3 DNA reads TGCAGCGTAGAGGACAGTTCCTACGAGCAGTACTTC.

The V call is TRBV5-1, the J call TRBJ2-7; the match to TRBD1 covers 10 bases. V lost 4 bases and J lost 7; bases outside the gene matches: 14. The V gene's germline CDR1 is SGHRS and CDR2 YFSETQ. CDR3 length: 16 amino acids. CDR3 bases: TGCGCCAGCAGCACCAACGCCGGGACAGGGGATTTGGAGCAGTACTTC. Translated: CASSTNAGTGDLEQYF.

The chain employs TRBV13 and TRBJ1-2; D not certain. Between the trimmed V and J ends, which lost 3 bases and 3 bases, there was a span of 11 bases. Germline CDR1 PRHDT, CDR2 FYEKMQ (reference sequence). The CDR3 covers 14 residues. Here the CDR3 DNA reads TGTGCCAGCAGCTTCCGGACGGAGGACTATGGCTACACCTTC. This translates into CASSFRTEDYGYTF.

The chain employs TRBV9 and TRBJ2-1; 10 positions match TRBD2. Germline values: CDR1 SGDLS, CDR2 YYNGEE. Unmatched junction bases numbered 1, after V lost 2 bases and J lost 8 bases. The CDR3 covers 13 residues. DNA for the CDR3: TGTGCCAGCAGCGTGAGCGGGAGGGATGAGCAGTTCTTC. Translating it yields CASSVSGRDEQFF.

This chain links TRBV5-1 with TRBJ2-3, with 10 bases fitting TRBD1. The junction had 4 bases not matched to a gene; V was cut back by 0 bases and J by 3 bases. The CDR3 loop spans 16 amino acids. CDR1 is SGHRS, CDR2 YFSETQ, per germline. The CDR3 bases are TGCGCCAGCAGCTTGGGGGGACAGGGGCTTACAGATACGCAGTATTTT. Protein sequence: CASSLGGQGLTDTQYF. The variable domain in full, with the rest retrieved from reference TRBV5-1 and TRBJ2-3, is KAGVTQTPRYLIKTRGQQVTLSCSPISGHRSVSWYQQTPGQGLQFLFEYFSETQRNKGNFPGRFSGRQFSNSRSEMNVSTLELGDSALYLCASSLGGQGLTDTQYFGPGTRLTVL.

This chain uses TRBV5-1 with TRBJ2-7, with TRBD1 matching 8 bases. The CDR3 contains 15 residues. V gave up 4 bases and J gave up 4 bases; unmatched junction bases: 10. Looked up from germline, CDR1 is SGHRS and CDR2 is YFSETQ. This CDR3 reads CASSPGQGTWYEQYF. The CDR3, as DNA: TGCGCCAGCAGCCCAGGACAGGGAACGTGGTACGAGCAGTACTTC.

The J gene is TRBJ1-1, the V gene TRBV24-1; weak D call: TRBD1 (5 bases). Deletions cut 8 bases from V and 4 bases from J, with 13 bases between. CDR1 is KGHDR and CDR2 is SFDVKD in the germline V gene. CDR3 length: 13 residues. CDR3 residues: CATKSQGSTEAFF. CDR3 DNA: TGTGCCACCAAGTCGCAGGGAAGCACTGAAGCTTTCTTT.

The chain joins TRBV28 to TRBJ1-2; possibly TRBD1 for D (5 bases). The length of the CDR3 is 13 residues. The ends were cut back, 1 base at V and 3 bases at J, with 6 bases in the middle. Germline V gene sequence: CDR1 MDHEN, CDR2 SYDVKM. The CDR3 region has the DNA TGTGCCAGCAGTTTATCGACAGACTATGGCTACACCTTC. Translating gives CASSLSTDYGYTF.

V is TRBV12-3 or TRBV12-4 and J is TRBJ2-7; 7 positions match TRBD2. V lost 3 bases, J lost 2 bases, and 1 base stayed unmatched. This CDR3 has 13 amino acids. CDR3 in DNA: TGTGCCAGCAGTTTTGGACTAGCCTACGAGCAGTACTTC. This translates into CASSFGLAYEQYF.

The chain employs TRBV29-1 and TRBJ2-1; 9 bases map to TRBD2. Germline loops: CDR1 SQVTM, CDR2 ANQGSEA. This CDR3 is 12 amino acids long. V lost 2 bases to trimming and J lost 15 bases; unmatched junction nucleotides: 8. In nucleotides, the CDR3 is TGCAGCGTTGAAAGAACTAGCGGGTCCGGGTTCTTC. Encoded protein: CSVERTSGSGFF.